This T cell receptor beta chain was found in a study of OX40 agonist ivuxolimab in advanced cancers. About the research overall: Two patients with cutaneous melanoma and one with hepatocellular carcinoma, three in total, showed partial responses.

Using immunoSEQ multiplex PCR, the repertoire was profiled, and TCRdb retains in-frame clones only, with some absent. The sample shows about 33,000 clones, 65% to 80% of them seen only once. Study outcomes and limitations: Individuals who were partial responders at 0.1-3.0 mg/kg had clonal expansion that ranked among the lowest. Dosing at 0.1 to 3.0 mg/kg was accompanied by clonal expansion of CD4+ and CD8+ blood T cells by week 6.

About this clone: Its target is not known.

CDR1 SGHTA and CDR2 FQGTGA come from the germline V gene. The ends lost 1 base at V and 1 base at J; junction bases unmatched: 9. The CDR3 extends over 18 amino acids. The sample in question was CD4+ or CD8+ T cells sorted from blood, obtained in a trial of the OX40 agonist ivuxolimab. This receptor was identified in an adult with an advanced solid tumor such as melanoma, head and neck, liver or kidney cancer. The chain has TRBV7-3 and TRBJ2-1, with 8 nucleotides matching TRBD2. CDR3 nucleotides: TGTGCCAGCAGCTTAAGGCCCAGCGGGGGAACTTCCTACAATGAGCAGTTCTTC. Its protein is CASSLRPSGGTSYNEQFF.